These 2 T cell receptor beta chains were sequenced from one sample in a study of blood T cell repertoires in COVID-19. The method was immunoSEQ multiplex PCR; TCRdb's version includes in-frame clones alone and lacks a portion of them. The sample has more than 80,000 clones; 90% are singletons. Sequenced: peripheral blood. Receptor source: a man aged 18 to 30 with COVID-19, enrolled during active disease.

The chain employs TRBV4-2 and TRBJ1-1, with a possible D match to TRBD1 (6 bases). The CDR3 has 14 residues. V was cut by 6 bases and J by 1 base, with 12 bases left in between. In germline, CDR1 is LGHNA, CDR2 YNFKEQ. In DNA, the CDR3 is TGTGCCAGCAGTCGTACAGGGAAGAACACTGAAGCTTTCTTT. It encodes CASSRTGKNTEAFF.

The rearrangement joins TRBV10-2 to TRBJ2-1, with D possibly matching TRBD1 (5 bases). The CDR3 spans 13 residues. Trimming removed 1 base from V and 12 bases from J, with 13 bases in between. CDR1 WSHSY and CDR2 SAAADI come from the germline V gene. CDR3 amino acids: CASSEFPRGGQFF. The DNA of the CDR3 is TGCGCCAGCAGTGAGTTTCCAAGGGGCGGGCAGTTCTTC.